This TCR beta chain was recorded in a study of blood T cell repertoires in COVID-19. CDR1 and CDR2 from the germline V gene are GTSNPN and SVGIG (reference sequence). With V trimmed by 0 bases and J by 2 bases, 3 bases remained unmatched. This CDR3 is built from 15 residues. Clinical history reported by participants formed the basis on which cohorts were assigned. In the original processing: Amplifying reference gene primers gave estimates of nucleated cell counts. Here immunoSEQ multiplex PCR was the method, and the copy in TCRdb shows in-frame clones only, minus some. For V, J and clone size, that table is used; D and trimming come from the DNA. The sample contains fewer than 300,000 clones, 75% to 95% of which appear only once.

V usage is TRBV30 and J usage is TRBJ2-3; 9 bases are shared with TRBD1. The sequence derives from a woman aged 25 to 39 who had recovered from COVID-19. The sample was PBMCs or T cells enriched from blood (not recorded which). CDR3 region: CAWSVGTGSTDTQYF. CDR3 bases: TGTGCCTGGAGTGTAGGGACAGGGTCCACAGATACGCAGTATTTT.